These 9 T cell receptor beta chains share one sample of origin, sequenced in a study of blood T cell repertoires in COVID-19. Method: immunoSEQ multiplex PCR; TCRdb's copy keeps in-frame clones and lacks some. Of roughly 47,000 clones in the sample, approximately 85% are singletons; the top ten hold around 33%. What was sequenced was peripheral blood. Receptor source: a woman older than 75 with COVID-19, enrolled during active disease.

This clone appeared a single time. The chain has TRBV2 and TRBJ1-2; D uncertain. CDR1 is SNHLY, CDR2 FYNNEI, per germline. The V end was cut by 6 bases, the J end by 0 bases, with 14 bases between. This CDR3 has 15 amino acids. The DNA of the CDR3 is TGTGCCAGCAGCCGACTAGAGGGAGCTAACTATGGCTACACCTTC. It encodes CASSRLEGANYGYTF.

The sample holds a few counts of this clone. The V and J genes are TRBV27 and TRBJ1-5, with 9 bases lining up with TRBD1. CDR1 is MNHEY and CDR2 is SMNVEV in the germline V gene (reference sequence). This CDR3 spans 14 amino acids. The V segment lost 4 bases and the J segment 5 bases; nucleotides outside the gene matches: 3. The chain's CDR3 is CASSSGQGYQPQHF. CDR3 DNA sequence: TGTGCCAGCAGTTCCGGACAGGGGTATCAGCCCCAGCATTTT.

V usage is TRBV3-1 (or the pseudogene TRBV3-2) and J usage is TRBJ1-5; D remains ambiguous. The germline V gene encodes CDR1 LGHDT and CDR2 YNNKEL (reference sequence). V was trimmed by 4 bases and J by 7 bases, leaving 11 bases between them. CDR3 length: 13 amino acids. CDR3: CASSPDPVQPQHF. CDR3 coding DNA: TGTGCCAGCAGCCCAGACCCGGTGCAGCCCCAGCATTTT.

This chain joins TRBV5-1 and TRBJ1-2; 7 bases are shared with TRBD1. The CDR3 has 14 amino acids. V lost 0 bases to trimming and J lost 4 bases; unmatched junction nucleotides: 3. Germline V lookup: CDR1 SGHRS, CDR2 YFSETQ. CDR3 sequence: CASSLASGGYGYTF. The CDR3 DNA follows: TGCGCCAGCAGCTTGGCGTCAGGGGGCTATGGCTACACCTTC.

V is TRBV19 and J is TRBJ1-2, with D hard to call. The V gene lost 4 bases and the J gene lost 4 bases, with 7 bases spanning the gap. CDR1 and CDR2 (germline): LNHDA, SQIVND (reference sequence). This CDR3 is built from 12 residues. CDR3 sequence: CASSTSAYGYTF. The DNA for the CDR3 is TGTGCCAGTAGTACGAGCGCCTATGGCTACACCTTC.

In its sample, this clone was seen once. V gene TRBV7-9 combines with J gene TRBJ2-7; no definite D call. The CDR3 totals 12 residues. CDR1 and CDR2 (germline): SEHNR, FQNEAQ (reference sequence). V dropped 3 bases and J dropped 1 base, with 4 bases sitting between them. CDR3 coding DNA: TGTGCCAGCAGCTTTTCTTCCTACGAGCAGTACTTC. Translated, it gives CASSFSSYEQYF.

The chain links TRBV7-9 to TRBJ2-1; no clear D gene. The CDR3 runs to 15 residues. The germline V and J ends were trimmed by 3 bases and 0 bases, with 9 bases remaining between them. Germline V gives CDR1 SEHNR, CDR2 FQNEAQ (reference sequence). The CDR3 protein is CASSLSLDSYNEQFF. CDR3 nucleotides: TGTGCCAGCAGCTTGAGCCTAGACTCCTACAATGAGCAGTTCTTC.

This sequence joins TRBV27 and TRBJ2-7; TRBD1 matches at 9 bases. The J segment lost 3 bases and the V segment lost 6 bases, leaving 9 bases of the junction unmatched. The CDR3 runs 15 residues. Germline-derived CDR1 and CDR2 are MNHEY and SMNVEV (reference sequence). CDR3 nucleotides: TGTGCCAGCAGCCGACCCCGGACAGGGGTCTACGAGCAGTACTTC. It codes for CASSRPRTGVYEQYF.

This chain's CDR3 is CASRRQVMNTEAFF. DNA of the CDR3: TGTGCCAGCAGAAGACAGGTTATGAACACTGAAGCTTTCTTT. The genes are TRBV6-5 and TRBJ1-1; D perhaps matches TRBD1 (6 bases). Germline V gene lookup returns CDR1 MNHEY and CDR2 SVGAGI. V dropped 6 bases and J dropped 0 bases, with 11 bases sitting between them. The CDR3 contains 14 residues.